This is a list of T cell receptor beta chains from one sample in a study of CD8 T cells in Susac syndrome. TCRdb passed the immunoSEQ multiplex PCR reads through MiXCR, listing each CDR3 protein once. Among 150,000 or so distinct CDR3 sequences listed, 94% were seen once. The sequencing sample was made of CD4+ T cells from PBMCs. The source of these receptors is a human donor with multiple sclerosis. Each CDR3 is given with its conserved first and last residue.

j_call: TRBJ2-1; v_call: TRBV7-8; cdr3_aa: CASSFTPGKVNEQFF
j_call: TRBJ2-3; v_call: TRBV15; cdr3_aa: CATSLPGTQYF
j_call: TRBJ2-3; v_call: TRBV11-1; cdr3_aa: CASSLALTGDLSGTLSTDTQYF
j_call: TRBJ1-5; v_call: TRBV12-3/TRBV12-4; cdr3_aa: CASSLAPRDDQPQHF
j_call: TRBJ2-5; v_call: TRBV24-1; cdr3_aa: CATSDDTGSQETQYF
j_call: TRBJ2-3; v_call: TRBV20-1; cdr3_aa: CSALGTSGELRDTQYF
j_call: TRBJ2-3; v_call: TRBV30; cdr3_aa: CAWSPGLADSTDTQYF
j_call: TRBJ2-2; v_call: TRBV30; cdr3_aa: CAWNPSGYGTGELFF
j_call: TRBJ1-1; v_call: TRBV29-1; cdr3_aa: CSVEDGWVNGPAFF
j_call: TRBJ2-3; v_call: TRBV7-2; cdr3_aa: CASSLVFEADTQYF
j_call: TRBJ2-1; v_call: TRBV3-1; cdr3_aa: CASSQALISEQFF
j_call: TRBJ2-5; v_call: TRBV30; cdr3_aa: CAWSVGQRGQETQYF
j_call: TRBJ1-1; v_call: TRBV2; cdr3_aa: CASIPAEGTEAFF
j_call: TRBJ2-3; v_call: TRBV20-1; cdr3_aa: CSAKSIDTQYF
j_call: TRBJ1-1; v_call: TRBV9; cdr3_aa: CASSADQSMNTEAFF
j_call: TRBJ1-1; v_call: TRBV27; cdr3_aa: CASVGQYNTEAFF
j_call: TRBJ1-1; v_call: TRBV28; cdr3_aa: CASNRYKGDGAFF
j_call: TRBJ1-2; v_call: TRBV7-9; cdr3_aa: CASLGARFDGYTF
j_call: TRBJ1-1; v_call: TRBV12-5; cdr3_aa: CASGLVRLGTEAFF
j_call: TRBJ2-2; v_call: TRBV5-4; cdr3_aa: CASSSDGGIMTGELFF
j_call: TRBJ2-3; v_call: TRBV30; cdr3_aa: CAWGRLQGKITDTQYF
j_call: TRBJ1-3; v_call: TRBV30; cdr3_aa: CAWSVPPRIYF
j_call: TRBJ2-1; v_call: TRBV9; cdr3_aa: CASRGGGTGYNEQFF
j_call: TRBJ2-1; v_call: TRBV29-1; cdr3_aa: CSVEGLAGADEQFF
j_call: TRBJ1-1; v_call: TRBV10-3; cdr3_aa: CAMDRVAFF
j_call: TRBJ1-1; v_call: TRBV5-6; cdr3_aa: CASSLEIYGNTEAFF
j_call: TRBJ2-2; v_call: TRBV29-1; cdr3_aa: CSALQGLTGELFF
j_call: TRBJ2-4; v_call: TRBV3-1; cdr3_aa: CASSQLSGGIAKNIQYF
j_call: TRBJ2-7; v_call: TRBV29-1; cdr3_aa: CSVVPEASGRHREQYF
j_call: TRBJ2-1; v_call: TRBV20-1; cdr3_aa: CSAREGIGTSVNEQFF
j_call: TRBJ2-1; v_call: TRBV2; cdr3_aa: CASTTYNEQFF
j_call: TRBJ2-7; v_call: TRBV6-2/TRBV6-3; cdr3_aa: CASSDTGYEQYF
j_call: TRBJ1-2; v_call: TRBV29-1; cdr3_aa: CSVQTSQGALLDYTF
j_call: TRBJ1-2; v_call: TRBV12-3/TRBV12-4; cdr3_aa: CASSFTPSTDGYTF
j_call: TRBJ2-7; v_call: TRBV20-1; cdr3_aa: CSVSLTGDYEQYF
j_call: TRBJ2-7; v_call: TRBV6-5; cdr3_aa: CASRHDRLTYEQYF
j_call: TRBJ2-7; v_call: TRBV20-1; cdr3_aa: CSAPNFYEQYF
j_call: TRBJ2-7; v_call: TRBV18; cdr3_aa: CASSPWGPYEQYF
j_call: TRBJ1-2; v_call: TRBV4-1; cdr3_aa: CASSPSNGGFYGYTF
j_call: TRBJ2-5; v_call: TRBV15; cdr3_aa: CATSRPKETQYF
j_call: TRBJ2-1; v_call: TRBV6-2/TRBV6-3; cdr3_aa: CASSYLNEQFF
j_call: TRBJ2-7; v_call: TRBV5-1; cdr3_aa: CASSPSSGDGEQYF
j_call: TRBJ2-7; v_call: TRBV7-2; cdr3_aa: CASSSPRGVEQYF
j_call: TRBJ1-5; v_call: TRBV20-1; cdr3_aa: CSAILSGNQPQHF
j_call: TRBJ2-1; v_call: TRBV27; cdr3_aa: CASKRGREYNEQFF
j_call: TRBJ2-1; v_call: TRBV24-1; cdr3_aa: CATQDSSGTGDEQFF
j_call: TRBJ1-5; v_call: TRBV2; cdr3_aa: CATKGVGNQPQHF
j_call: TRBJ1-3; v_call: TRBV30; cdr3_aa: CAWSVQPYTIYF
j_call: TRBJ2-1; v_call: TRBV30; cdr3_aa: CACATGALRNEQFF
j_call: TRBJ2-1; v_call: TRBV20-1; cdr3_aa: CSARDYHYNEQFF
j_call: TRBJ2-6; v_call: TRBV5-1; cdr3_aa: CASSLWTGSGANVLTF
j_call: TRBJ1-2; v_call: TRBV7-2; cdr3_aa: CASSLHYGYTF